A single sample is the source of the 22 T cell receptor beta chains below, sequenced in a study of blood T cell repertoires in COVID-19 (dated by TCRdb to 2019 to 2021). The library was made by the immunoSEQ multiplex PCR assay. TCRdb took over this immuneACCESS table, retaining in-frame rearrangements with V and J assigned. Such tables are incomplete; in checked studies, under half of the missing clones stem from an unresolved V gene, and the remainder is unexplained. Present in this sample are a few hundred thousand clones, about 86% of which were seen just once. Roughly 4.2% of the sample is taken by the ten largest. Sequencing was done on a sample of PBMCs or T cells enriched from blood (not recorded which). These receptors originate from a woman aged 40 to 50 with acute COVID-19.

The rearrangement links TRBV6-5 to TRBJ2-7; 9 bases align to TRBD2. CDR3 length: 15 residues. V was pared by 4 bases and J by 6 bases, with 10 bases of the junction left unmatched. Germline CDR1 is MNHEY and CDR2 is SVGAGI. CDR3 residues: CASSFRIAGVGEQYF. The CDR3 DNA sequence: TGTGCCAGCAGTTTTCGTATAGCGGGAGTTGGCGAGCAGTACTTC.

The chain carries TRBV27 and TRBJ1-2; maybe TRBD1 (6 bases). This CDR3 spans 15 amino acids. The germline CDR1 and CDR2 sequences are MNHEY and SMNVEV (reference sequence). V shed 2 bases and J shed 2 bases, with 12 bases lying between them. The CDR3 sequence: CASSLKTGLNYGYTF. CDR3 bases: TGTGCCAGCAGTTTAAAGACAGGCCTGAACTATGGCTACACCTTC.

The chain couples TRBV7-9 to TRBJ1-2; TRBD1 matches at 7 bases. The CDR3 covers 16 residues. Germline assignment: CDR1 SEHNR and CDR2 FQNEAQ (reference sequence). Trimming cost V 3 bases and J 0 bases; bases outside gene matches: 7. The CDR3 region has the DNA TGTGCCAGCAGCTTGGATGGACAGGCAACTAACTATGGCTACACCTTC. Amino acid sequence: CASSLDGQATNYGYTF. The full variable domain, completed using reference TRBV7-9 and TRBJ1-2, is DTGVSQNPRHKITKRGQNVTFRCDPISEHNRLYWYRQTLGQGPEFLTYFQNEAQLEKSRLLSDRFSAERPKGSFSTLEIQRTEQGDSAMYLCASSLDGQATNYGYTFGSGTRLTVV.

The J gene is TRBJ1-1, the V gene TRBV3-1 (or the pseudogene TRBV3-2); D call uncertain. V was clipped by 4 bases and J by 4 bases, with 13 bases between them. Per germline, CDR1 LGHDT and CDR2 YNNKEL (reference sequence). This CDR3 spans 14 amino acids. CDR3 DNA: TGTGCCAGCAGCCCCTTGGAGGGTAGCACTGAAGCTTTCTTT. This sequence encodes CASSPLEGSTEAFF.

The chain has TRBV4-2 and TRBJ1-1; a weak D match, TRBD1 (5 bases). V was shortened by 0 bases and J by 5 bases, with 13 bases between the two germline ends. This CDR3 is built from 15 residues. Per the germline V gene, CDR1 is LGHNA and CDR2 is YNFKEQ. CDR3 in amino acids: CASSQDRGMETEAFF. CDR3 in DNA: TGTGCCAGCAGCCAAGATAGGGGCATGGAAACTGAAGCTTTCTTT.

This CDR3 is CASSAKRTGSGANVLTF. In DNA form, the CDR3 reads TGTGCCAGCAGCGCAAAAAGGACAGGCTCTGGGGCCAACGTCCTGACTTTC. The chain combines TRBV25-1 with TRBJ2-6; 7 bases map to TRBD1. Trimming at V came to 6 bases and at J to 0 bases, leaving 8 bases not matched to a gene. The CDR3 contains 17 residues. Germline lookup yields CDR1 MGHDK and CDR2 SYGVNS.

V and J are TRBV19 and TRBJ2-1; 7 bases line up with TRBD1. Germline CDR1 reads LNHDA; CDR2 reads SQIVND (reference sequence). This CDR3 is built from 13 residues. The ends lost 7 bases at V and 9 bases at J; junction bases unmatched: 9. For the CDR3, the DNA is TGTGCCAGTACCAGACAGGGTTCGGGTGAGCAGTTCTTC. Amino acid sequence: CASTRQGSGEQFF.

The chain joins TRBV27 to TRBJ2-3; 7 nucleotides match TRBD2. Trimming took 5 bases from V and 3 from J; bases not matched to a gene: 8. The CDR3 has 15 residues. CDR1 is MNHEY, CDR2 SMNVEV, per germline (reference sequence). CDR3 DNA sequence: TGTGCCAGCAGTAAAATGGGGGGGGGTACAGATACGCAGTATTTT. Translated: CASSKMGGGTDTQYF.

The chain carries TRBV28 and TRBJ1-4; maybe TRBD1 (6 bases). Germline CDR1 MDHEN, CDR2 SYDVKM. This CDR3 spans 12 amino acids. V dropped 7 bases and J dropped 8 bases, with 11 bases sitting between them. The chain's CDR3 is CASTSTGEKLFF. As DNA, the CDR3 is TGTGCCAGCACCTCAACAGGGGAAAAACTGTTTTTT.

CDR3 bases: TGTGCCAGCAGCCGCGGCGGGAGAGGCGCGTACGAGCAGTACTTC. Translated: CASSRGGRGAYEQYF. V usage is TRBV7-6 and J usage is TRBJ2-7; 7 positions match TRBD2. The CDR3 length is 15 residues. Losses at the gene ends were 5 bases for V and 4 bases for J; bases not matched to a gene: 11. CDR1 and CDR2 (germline): SGHVS, FNYEAQ.

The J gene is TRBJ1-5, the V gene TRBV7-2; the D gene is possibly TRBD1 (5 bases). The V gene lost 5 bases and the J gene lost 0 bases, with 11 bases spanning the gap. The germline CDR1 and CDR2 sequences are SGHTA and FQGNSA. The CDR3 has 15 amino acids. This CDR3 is CASSPRGVSNQPQHF. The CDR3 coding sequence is TGTGCCAGCAGCCCCCGGGGGGTTAGCAATCAGCCCCAGCATTTT.

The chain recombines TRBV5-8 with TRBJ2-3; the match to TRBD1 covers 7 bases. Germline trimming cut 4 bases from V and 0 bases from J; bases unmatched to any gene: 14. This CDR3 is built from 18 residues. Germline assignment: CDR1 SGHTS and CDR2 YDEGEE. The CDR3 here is CASSLTGQRITSTDTQYF. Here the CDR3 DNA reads TGTGCCAGCAGCCTCACGGGACAGCGAATTACTAGCACAGATACGCAGTATTTT. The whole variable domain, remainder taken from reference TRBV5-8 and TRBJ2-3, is EAGVTQSPTHLIKTRGQQATLRCSPISGHTSVYWYQQALGLGLQFLLWYDEGEERNRGNFPPRFSGRQFPNYSSELNVNALELEDSALYLCASSLTGQRITSTDTQYFGPGTRLTVL.

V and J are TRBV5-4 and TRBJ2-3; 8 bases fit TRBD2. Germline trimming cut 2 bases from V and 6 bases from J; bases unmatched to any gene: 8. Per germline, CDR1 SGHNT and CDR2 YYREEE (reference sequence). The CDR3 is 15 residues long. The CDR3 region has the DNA TGTGCCAGCAGCTTCAGACTAGCGACATCCGATACGCAGTATTTT. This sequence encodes CASSFRLATSDTQYF.

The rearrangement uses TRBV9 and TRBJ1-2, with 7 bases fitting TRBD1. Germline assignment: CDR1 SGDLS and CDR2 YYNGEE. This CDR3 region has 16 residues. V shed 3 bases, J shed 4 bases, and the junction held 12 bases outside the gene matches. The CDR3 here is CASSGSPSGTVYGYTF. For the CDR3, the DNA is TGTGCCAGCAGCGGTAGTCCGTCTGGGACAGTCTATGGCTACACCTTC.

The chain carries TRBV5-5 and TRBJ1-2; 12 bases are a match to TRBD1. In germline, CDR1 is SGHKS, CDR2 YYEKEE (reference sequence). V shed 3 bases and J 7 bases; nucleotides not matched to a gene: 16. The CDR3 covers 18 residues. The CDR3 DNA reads TGTGCCAGCAGCTCCTTCGAGCGGGACAGGGGGCAAGAGTCTGGCTACACCTTC. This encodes CASSSFERDRGQESGYTF.

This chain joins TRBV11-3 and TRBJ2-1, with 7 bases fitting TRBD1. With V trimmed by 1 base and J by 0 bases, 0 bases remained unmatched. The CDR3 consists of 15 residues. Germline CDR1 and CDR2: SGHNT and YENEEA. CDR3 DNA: TGTGCCAGCAGCTTAGGGGACAGCTCCTACAATGAGCAGTTCTTC. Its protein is CASSLGDSSYNEQFF.

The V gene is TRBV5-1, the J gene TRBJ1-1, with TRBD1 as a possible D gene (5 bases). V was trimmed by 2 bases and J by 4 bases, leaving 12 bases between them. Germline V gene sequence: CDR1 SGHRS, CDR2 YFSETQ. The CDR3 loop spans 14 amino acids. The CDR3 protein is CASSLQGVATEAFF. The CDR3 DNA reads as TGCGCCAGCAGCTTACAAGGGGTGGCCACTGAAGCTTTCTTT. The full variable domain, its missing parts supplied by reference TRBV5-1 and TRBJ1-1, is KAGVTQTPRYLIKTRGQQVTLSCSPISGHRSVSWYQQTPGQGLQFLFEYFSETQRNKGNFPGRFSGRQFSNSRSEMNVSTLELGDSALYLCASSLQGVATEAFFGQGTRLTVV.

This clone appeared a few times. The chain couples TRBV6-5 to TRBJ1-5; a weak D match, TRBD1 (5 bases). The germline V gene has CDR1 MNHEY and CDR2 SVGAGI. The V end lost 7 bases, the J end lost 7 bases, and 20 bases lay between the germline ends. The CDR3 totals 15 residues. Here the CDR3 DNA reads TGTGCCAGCACGCTTAAGCCCGGGGGAGAGCAGCCCCAGCATTTT. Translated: CASTLKPGGEQPQHF.

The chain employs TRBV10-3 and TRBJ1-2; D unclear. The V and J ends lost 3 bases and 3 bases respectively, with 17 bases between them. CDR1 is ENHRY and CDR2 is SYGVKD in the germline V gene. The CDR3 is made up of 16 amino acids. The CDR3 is CAISENGLNPHYGYTF. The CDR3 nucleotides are TGTGCCATCAGTGAAAACGGACTGAACCCTCACTATGGCTACACCTTC.

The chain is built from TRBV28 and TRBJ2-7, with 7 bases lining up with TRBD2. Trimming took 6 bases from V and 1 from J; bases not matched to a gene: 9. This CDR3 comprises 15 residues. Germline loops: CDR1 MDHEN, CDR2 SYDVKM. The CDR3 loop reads CASSPLGRISYEQYF. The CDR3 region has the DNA TGTGCCAGCAGCCCCCTCGGGAGGATATCCTACGAGCAGTACTTC.

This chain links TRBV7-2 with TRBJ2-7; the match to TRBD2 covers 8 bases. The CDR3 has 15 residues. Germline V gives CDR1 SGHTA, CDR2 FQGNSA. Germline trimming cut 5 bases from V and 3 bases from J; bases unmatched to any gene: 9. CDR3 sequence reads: CASSAEAGGNYEQYF. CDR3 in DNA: TGTGCCAGCAGCGCGGAGGCGGGAGGAAACTACGAGCAGTACTTC.

The CDR3 reads CSVDNNEKLFF. For the CDR3, the DNA is TGCAGCGTGGACAATAATGAAAAACTGTTTTTT. The chain links TRBV29-1 to TRBJ1-4; D might be TRBD1 (5 bases). Germline V lookup: CDR1 SQVTM, CDR2 ANQGSEA. Trimming took off 6 bases at V and 4 bases at J, with 6 bases between the two ends. The CDR3 consists of 11 residues.